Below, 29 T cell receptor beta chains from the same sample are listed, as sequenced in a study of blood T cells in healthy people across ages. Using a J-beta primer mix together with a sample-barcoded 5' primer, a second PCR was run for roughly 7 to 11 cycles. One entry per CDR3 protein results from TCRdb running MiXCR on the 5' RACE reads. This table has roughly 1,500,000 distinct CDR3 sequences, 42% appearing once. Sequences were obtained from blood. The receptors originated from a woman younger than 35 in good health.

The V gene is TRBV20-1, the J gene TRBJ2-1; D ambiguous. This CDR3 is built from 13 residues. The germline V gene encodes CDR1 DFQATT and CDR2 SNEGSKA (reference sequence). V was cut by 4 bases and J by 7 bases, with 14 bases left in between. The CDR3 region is CSATLRTGNEQFF. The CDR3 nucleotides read TGCAGTGCTACCCTACGGACCGGGAATGAGCAGTTCTTC.

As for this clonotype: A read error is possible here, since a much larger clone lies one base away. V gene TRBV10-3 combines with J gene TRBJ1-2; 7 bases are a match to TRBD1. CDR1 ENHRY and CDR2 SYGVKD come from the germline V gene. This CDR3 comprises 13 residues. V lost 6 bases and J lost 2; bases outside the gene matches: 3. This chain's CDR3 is CAISPTGNYGYTF. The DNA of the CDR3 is TGTGCCATCAGCCCGACAGGGAACTATGGCTACACCTTC.

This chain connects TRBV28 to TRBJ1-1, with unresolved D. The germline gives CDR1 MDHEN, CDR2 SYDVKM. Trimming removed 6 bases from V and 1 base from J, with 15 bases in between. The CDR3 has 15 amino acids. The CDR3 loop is CASRSLGVPNTEAFF. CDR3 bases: TGTGCCAGCAGGTCACTCGGGGTTCCGAACACTGAAGCTTTCTTT.

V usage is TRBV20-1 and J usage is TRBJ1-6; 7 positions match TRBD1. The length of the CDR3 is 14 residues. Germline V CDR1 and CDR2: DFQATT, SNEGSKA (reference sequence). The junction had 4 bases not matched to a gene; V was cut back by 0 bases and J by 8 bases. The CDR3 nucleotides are TGCAGTGCTAGAGACTGGCAGGGGGATTCACCCCTCCACTTT. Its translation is CSARDWQGDSPLHF.

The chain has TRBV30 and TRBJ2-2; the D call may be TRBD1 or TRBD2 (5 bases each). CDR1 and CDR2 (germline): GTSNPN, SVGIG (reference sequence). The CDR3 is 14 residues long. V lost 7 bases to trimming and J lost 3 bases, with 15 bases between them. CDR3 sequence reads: CASKPGPHTGELFF. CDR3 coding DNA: TGTGCCTCGAAACCGGGACCCCACACCGGGGAGCTGTTTTTT.

The CDR3 protein is CASIQSGQGARETQYF. DNA for the CDR3: TGTGCCAGCATCCAGAGCGGACAGGGGGCGAGGGAGACCCAGTACTTC. The chain employs TRBV6-1 and TRBJ2-7, with 11 bases that match TRBD1. The J call may be mistaken, given a closer DNA end match to TRBJ2-5. Looked up from germline, CDR1 is MNHNS and CDR2 is SASEGT. The CDR3 is made up of 16 amino acids.

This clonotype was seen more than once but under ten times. CDR3 in DNA: TGTGCCAGCAGCTCGACAGGGTCTAATGGCTACACCTTC. Translated: CASSSTGSNGYTF. V usage is TRBV7-3 and J usage is TRBJ1-2; TRBD1 agrees at 7 bases. V lost 4 bases and J lost 6; bases outside the gene matches: 5. CDR1 is SGHTA, CDR2 FQGTGA, per germline. The CDR3 extends over 13 amino acids.

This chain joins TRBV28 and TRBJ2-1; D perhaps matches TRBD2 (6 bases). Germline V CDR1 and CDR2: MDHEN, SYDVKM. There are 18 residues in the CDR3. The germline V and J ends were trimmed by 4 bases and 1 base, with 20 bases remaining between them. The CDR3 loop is CASSSLLGRGHSYNEQFF. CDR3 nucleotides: TGTGCCAGCAGTTCCCTGTTGGGGCGGGGCCATTCCTACAATGAGCAGTTCTTC.

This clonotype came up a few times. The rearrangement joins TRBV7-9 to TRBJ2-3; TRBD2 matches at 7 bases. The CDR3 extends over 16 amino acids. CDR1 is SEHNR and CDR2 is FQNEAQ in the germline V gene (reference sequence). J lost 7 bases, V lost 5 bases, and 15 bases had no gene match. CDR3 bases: TGTGCCAGCAGCCCTCCTAGCGGTGTTTTAACCTATACGCAGTATTTT. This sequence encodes CASSPPSGVLTYTQYF.

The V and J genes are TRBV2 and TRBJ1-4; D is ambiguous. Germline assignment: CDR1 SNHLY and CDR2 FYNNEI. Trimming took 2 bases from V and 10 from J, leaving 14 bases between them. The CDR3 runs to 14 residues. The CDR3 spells CASSERAPGGKLFF. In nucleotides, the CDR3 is TGTGCCAGCAGTGAACGGGCCCCTGGCGGAAAACTGTTTTTT.

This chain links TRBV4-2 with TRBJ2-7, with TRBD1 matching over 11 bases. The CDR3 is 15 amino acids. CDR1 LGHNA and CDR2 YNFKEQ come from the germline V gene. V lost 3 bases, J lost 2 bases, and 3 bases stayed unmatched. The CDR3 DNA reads TGTGCCAGCAGCCAGAGGACAGGGGGCACCTACGAGCAGTACTTC. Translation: CASSQRTGGTYEQYF.

The CDR3 DNA reads as TGTGCCATCAGTGAGTCGGTCGGGGGGACCCAGTACTTC. It translates to CAISESVGGTQYF. V is TRBV10-3 and J is TRBJ2-5, with TRBD2 as a possible D gene (6 bases). This CDR3 spans 13 amino acids. The germline V gene encodes CDR1 ENHRY and CDR2 SYGVKD. The V end was cut by 0 bases, the J end by 7 bases, with 9 bases between.

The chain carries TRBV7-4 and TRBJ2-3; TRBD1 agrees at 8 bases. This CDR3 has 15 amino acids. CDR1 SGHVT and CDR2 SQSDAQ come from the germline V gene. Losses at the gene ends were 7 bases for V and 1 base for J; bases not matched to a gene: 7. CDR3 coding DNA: TGTGCCAGCACGGGACAGGCTAGAGGCACAGATACGCAGTATTTT. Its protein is CASTGQARGTDTQYF.

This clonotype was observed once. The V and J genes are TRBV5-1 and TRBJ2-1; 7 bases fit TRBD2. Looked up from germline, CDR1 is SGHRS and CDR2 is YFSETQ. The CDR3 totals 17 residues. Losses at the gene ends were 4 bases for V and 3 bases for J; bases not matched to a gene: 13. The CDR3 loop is CASSALETSGIYNEQFF. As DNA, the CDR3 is TGCGCCAGCAGCGCCCTTGAGACCAGCGGGATCTACAATGAGCAGTTCTTC.

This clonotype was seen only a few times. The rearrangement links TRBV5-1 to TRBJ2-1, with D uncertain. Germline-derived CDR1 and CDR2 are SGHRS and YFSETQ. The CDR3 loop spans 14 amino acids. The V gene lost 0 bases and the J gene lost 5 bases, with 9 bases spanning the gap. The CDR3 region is CASSLGSENNEQFF. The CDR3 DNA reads TGCGCCAGCAGCTTGGGAAGCGAGAACAATGAGCAGTTCTTC.

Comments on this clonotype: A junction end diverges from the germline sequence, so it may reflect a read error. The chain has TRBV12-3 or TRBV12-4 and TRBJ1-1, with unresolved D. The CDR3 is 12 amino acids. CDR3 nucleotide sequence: TGTGCCACCAGTTTTGCCAACACTGAAGCTTTCTTT. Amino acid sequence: CATSFANTEAFF.

The CDR3 sequence: CASSLKEGGAFLINEQYF. As DNA, the CDR3 is TGTGCCAGCAGCTTGAAGGAAGGCGGGGCATTCCTAATCAACGAGCAGTACTTC. The chain combines TRBV5-6 with TRBJ2-7; D may be TRBD2 (6 bases). Germline V gene data show CDR1 as SGHDT and CDR2 as YYEEEE. The CDR3 loop spans 18 amino acids. Trimming took 1 base from V and 5 from J, leaving 25 bases between them.

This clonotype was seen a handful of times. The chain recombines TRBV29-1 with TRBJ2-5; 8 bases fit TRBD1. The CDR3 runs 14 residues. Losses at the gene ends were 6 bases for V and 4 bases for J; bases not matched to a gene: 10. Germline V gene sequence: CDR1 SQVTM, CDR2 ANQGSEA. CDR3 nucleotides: TGCAGCGTCAGACAGGGGTCGGCTAGAGAGACCCAGTACTTC. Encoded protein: CSVRQGSARETQYF. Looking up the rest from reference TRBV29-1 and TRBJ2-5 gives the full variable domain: SAVISQKPSRDICQRGTSLTIQCQVDSQVTMMFWYRQQPGQSLTLIATANQGSEATYESGFVIDKFPISRPNLTFSTLTVSNMSPEDSSIYLCSVRQGSARETQYFGPGTRLLVL.

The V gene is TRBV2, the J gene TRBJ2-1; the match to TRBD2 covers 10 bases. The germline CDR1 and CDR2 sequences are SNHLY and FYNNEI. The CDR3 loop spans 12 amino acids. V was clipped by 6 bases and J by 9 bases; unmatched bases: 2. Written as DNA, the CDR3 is TGTGCCAGCAGCGGACTAGCGGTTGAGCAGTTCTTC. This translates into CASSGLAVEQFF.

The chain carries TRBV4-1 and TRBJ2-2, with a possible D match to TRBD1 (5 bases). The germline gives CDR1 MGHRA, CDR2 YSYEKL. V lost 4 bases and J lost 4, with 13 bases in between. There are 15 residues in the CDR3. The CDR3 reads CASSLLLQGTGELFF. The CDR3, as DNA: TGCGCCAGCAGCCTTCTCCTGCAGGGCACCGGGGAGCTGTTTTTT.

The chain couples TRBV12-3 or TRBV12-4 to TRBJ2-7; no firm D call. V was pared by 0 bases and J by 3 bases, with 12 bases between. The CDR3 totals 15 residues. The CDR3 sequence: CASSLAGILGYEQYF. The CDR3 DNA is TGTGCCAGCAGTTTAGCGGGGATACTTGGCTACGAGCAGTACTTC.

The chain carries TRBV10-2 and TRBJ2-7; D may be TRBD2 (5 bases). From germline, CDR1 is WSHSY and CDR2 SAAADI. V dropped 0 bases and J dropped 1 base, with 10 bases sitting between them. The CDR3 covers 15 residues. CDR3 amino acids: CASSESADPSYEQYF. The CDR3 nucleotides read TGCGCCAGCAGTGAGTCAGCGGACCCATCCTACGAGCAGTACTTC.

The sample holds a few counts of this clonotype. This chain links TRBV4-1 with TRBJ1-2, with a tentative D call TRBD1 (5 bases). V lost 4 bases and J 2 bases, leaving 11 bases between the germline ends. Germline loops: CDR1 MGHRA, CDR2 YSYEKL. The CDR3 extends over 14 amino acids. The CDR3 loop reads CASSRAGLNYGYTF. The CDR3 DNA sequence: TGCGCCAGCAGCCGGGCAGGGCTGAACTATGGCTACACCTTC.

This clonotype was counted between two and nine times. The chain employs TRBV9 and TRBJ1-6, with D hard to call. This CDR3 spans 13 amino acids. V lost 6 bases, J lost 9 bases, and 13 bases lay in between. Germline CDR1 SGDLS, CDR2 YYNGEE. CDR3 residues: CASKESGSSPLHF. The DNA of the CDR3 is TGTGCCAGCAAGGAGTCAGGATCTTCACCCCTCCACTTT.

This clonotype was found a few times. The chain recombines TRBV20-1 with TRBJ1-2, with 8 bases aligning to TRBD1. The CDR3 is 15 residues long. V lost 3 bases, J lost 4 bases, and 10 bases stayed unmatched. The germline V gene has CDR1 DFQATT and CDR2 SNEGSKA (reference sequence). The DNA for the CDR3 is TGCAGTGCTAGTCCTCGGACAGGGACTAGCTATGGCTACACCTTC. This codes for CSASPRTGTSYGYTF.

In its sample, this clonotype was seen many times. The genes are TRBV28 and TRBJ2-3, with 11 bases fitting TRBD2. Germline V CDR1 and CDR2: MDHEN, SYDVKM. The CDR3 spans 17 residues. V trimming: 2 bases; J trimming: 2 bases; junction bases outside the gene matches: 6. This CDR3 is CASSLGLAGGITDTQYF. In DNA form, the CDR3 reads TGTGCCAGCAGTTTAGGGCTAGCGGGGGGTATCACAGATACGCAGTATTTT.

The CDR3, as DNA: TGCGCCAGCAGTGCCTCCGGGACAGCCATAGGGGCAGATACGCAGTATTTT. The encoded protein is CASSASGTAIGADTQYF. V is TRBV5-1 and J is TRBJ2-3; 7 nucleotides align to TRBD1. Germline-derived CDR1 and CDR2 are SGHRS and YFSETQ. Trimming cost V 5 bases and J 4 bases; bases outside gene matches: 16. There are 17 residues in the CDR3.

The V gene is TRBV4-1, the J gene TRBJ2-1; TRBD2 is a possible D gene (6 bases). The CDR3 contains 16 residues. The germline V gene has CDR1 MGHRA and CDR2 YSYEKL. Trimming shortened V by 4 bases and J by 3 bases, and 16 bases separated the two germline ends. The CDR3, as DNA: TGCGCCAGCAGCCGCGGAGGGACTCTGAGCTACAATGAGCAGTTCTTC. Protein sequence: CASSRGGTLSYNEQFF.

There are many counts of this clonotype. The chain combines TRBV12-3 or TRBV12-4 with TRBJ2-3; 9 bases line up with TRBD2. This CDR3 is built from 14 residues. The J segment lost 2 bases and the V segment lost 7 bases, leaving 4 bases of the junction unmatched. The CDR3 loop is CASTAGGPTDTQYF. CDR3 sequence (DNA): TGTGCCAGCACCGCGGGAGGGCCCACAGATACGCAGTATTTT.